These 19 T cell receptor beta chains were sequenced from one sample in a study of T-cell memory formation after mild COVID-19. TCRdb passed the 5' RACE reads through MiXCR, listing each CDR3 protein once. In the table there are fewer than 250,000 distinct CDR3 sequences, roughly 15% of which are singletons. The sample was PBMCs or a T cell subset sorted from them (not recorded which). These receptors were obtained from an adult woman who had mild COVID-19 (a few samples of this study predate the infection). Cell type and time point are not known.

This clonotype was detected a few times. J is TRBJ2-7 and V is TRBV25-1, with 7 nucleotides matching TRBD2. The junction had 16 bases not matched to a gene; V was cut back by 2 bases and J by 3 bases. The germline CDR1 and CDR2 sequences are MGHDK and SYGVNS. The CDR3 runs 18 residues. CDR3 protein: CASSEESGILQRGYEQYF. The DNA for the CDR3 is TGTGCCAGCAGTGAAGAATCCGGTATACTCCAGCGGGGCTACGAGCAGTACTTC.

The sample holds one count of this clonotype. This chain joins TRBV5-1 and TRBJ1-2, with a weak D call TRBD1 (6 bases). The CDR3 loop spans 15 amino acids. The ends were cut back, 3 bases at V and 3 bases at J, with 15 bases in the middle. Germline values: CDR1 SGHRS, CDR2 YFSETQ. The CDR3 nucleotides are TGCGCCAGCAGCTCGGAGGGGGAGAGTCACTATGGCTACACCTTC. It encodes CASSSEGESHYGYTF.

The CDR3: CASSQTPGQKAFF. As DNA, the CDR3 is TGTGCCAGCAGTCAAACCCCGGGACAGAAGGCTTTCTTT. The chain carries TRBV6-6 and TRBJ1-1; TRBD1 matches at 7 bases. The CDR3 consists of 13 residues. V was clipped by 5 bases and J by 11 bases; unmatched bases: 11. Germline-derived CDR1 and CDR2 are MNHNY and SVGAGI (reference sequence).

This clonotype has only a few counts. The V gene is TRBV7-8, the J gene TRBJ2-3; D uncertain. V gave up 0 bases and J gave up 0 bases, with 22 bases separating them. CDR1 and CDR2 (germline): SGHVS, FQNEAQ. The CDR3 has 20 residues. The CDR3 loop is CASSLASLTSMPSSTDTQYF. In DNA, the CDR3 is TGTGCCAGCAGCTTAGCGAGCCTCACTTCCATGCCTTCTAGCACAGATACGCAGTATTTT.

This chain links TRBV7-3 with TRBJ2-3; 10 nucleotides match TRBD2. Trimming removed 8 bases from V and 2 bases from J; junction bases left unmatched: 4. CDR1 is SGHTA, CDR2 FQGTGA, per germline. The CDR3 covers 14 residues. CDR3 sequence: CASGSGRDTDTQYF. The CDR3 region has the DNA TGTGCCAGCGGAAGCGGGAGGGACACAGATACGCAGTATTTT.

This clonotype was seen at least ten times. The rearrangement joins TRBV14 to TRBJ2-7, with D unclear. Per the germline V gene, CDR1 is SGHDN and CDR2 is FVKESK. Trimming removed 1 base from V and 7 bases from J, with 5 bases in between. The CDR3 is 11 residues long. The CDR3 nucleotides are TGTGCCAGCAGCCAAGTGGGGGAGCAGTACTTC. Its protein product is CASSQVGEQYF.

This clonotype occurred a few times. The V call is TRBV5-6, the J call TRBJ2-5; weak D call: TRBD2 (5 bases). The CDR3 extends over 15 amino acids. CDR1 and CDR2 from the germline V gene are SGHDT and YYEEEE. The ends were cut back, 1 base at V and 4 bases at J, with 14 bases in the middle. DNA for the CDR3: TGTGCCAGCAGCTTGACTCCCGGGGATTTAGAGACCCAGTACTTC. Its translation is CASSLTPGDLETQYF.

The J gene is TRBJ2-7, the V gene TRBV4-1; D is undetermined. With 1 base removed from V and 3 bases from J, the gap between germline ends came to 7 bases. CDR1 is MGHRA and CDR2 is YSYEKL in the germline V gene. The CDR3 is 13 residues long. The CDR3, as DNA: TGCGCCAGCAGCCAAGGTCTTTTCTACGAGCAGTACTTC. Protein product: CASSQGLFYEQYF.

The chain couples TRBV25-1 to TRBJ1-2; 7 nucleotides align to TRBD1. The CDR3 is 11 amino acids. After removal of 8 bases from V and 4 bases from J, the junction contained 1 base not matched to a gene. CDR1 and CDR2 from the germline V gene are MGHDK and SYGVNS. The CDR3 protein is CASGTVYGYTF. CDR3 coding DNA: TGTGCCAGCGGGACAGTCTATGGCTACACCTTC.

This chain uses TRBV5-4 with TRBJ2-1, with a possible D match to TRBD1 (7 bases). The V end lost 0 bases, the J end lost 10 bases, and 14 bases lay between the germline ends. Germline-derived CDR1 and CDR2 are SGHNT and YYREEE (reference sequence). This CDR3 spans 14 amino acids. CDR3 loop: CASSLEGGGFEQFF. The CDR3 region has the DNA TGTGCCAGCAGCTTGGAAGGAGGGGGCTTCGAGCAGTTCTTC.

V is TRBV12-3 or TRBV12-4 and J is TRBJ2-5, with D perhaps matching TRBD1 or TRBD2 (5 bases each). V gave up 6 bases and J gave up 6 bases, with 20 bases separating them. The CDR3 length is 15 residues. Here the CDR3 DNA reads TGTGCCAGCAGCCCCGGGACGCCCCAAGCTAAGACCCAGTACTTC. Amino acid sequence: CASSPGTPQAKTQYF.

The chain couples TRBV4-1 to TRBJ1-2, with D hard to call. Trimming stripped 0 bases from V and 5 bases from J, with 13 bases between. The CDR3 consists of 15 residues. Germline CDR1 MGHRA, CDR2 YSYEKL. The CDR3, as DNA: TGCGCCAGCAGCCAAGATACCTTGGGTGGTTATGGCTACACCTTC. This gives the protein CASSQDTLGGYGYTF.

V gene TRBV10-3 combines with J gene TRBJ2-3; 16 bases fit TRBD2. V was clipped by 3 bases and J by 14 bases; unmatched bases: 8. The CDR3 is 15 residues long. Germline loops: CDR1 ENHRY, CDR2 SYGVKD. The CDR3 is CAISEPGTSGGAGYF. The CDR3 coding sequence is TGTGCCATCAGTGAACCTGGGACTAGCGGGGGGGCCGGGTATTTT.

This chain connects TRBV30 to TRBJ1-5; possibly TRBD1 for D (5 bases). This CDR3 is built from 16 residues. With 8 bases removed from V and 0 bases from J, the gap between germline ends came to 20 bases. CDR1 GTSNPN and CDR2 SVGIG come from the germline V gene (reference sequence). The CDR3 is CAGSWGSTHSNQPQHF. Here the CDR3 DNA reads TGTGCCGGAAGCTGGGGCAGCACCCATAGCAATCAGCCCCAGCATTTT.

The CDR3 protein is CASSYGRSQETQYF. CDR3 sequence (DNA): TGTGCCAGCAGTTACGGCCGGTCTCAAGAGACCCAGTACTTC. The chain carries TRBV6-5 and TRBJ2-5; D is unresolved. The ends were cut back, 2 bases at V and 2 bases at J, with 9 bases in the middle. The CDR3 length is 14 residues. Germline V CDR1 and CDR2: MNHEY, SVGAGI.

This chain connects TRBV19 to TRBJ1-5, with TRBD1 matching over 7 bases. V was pared by 4 bases and J by 0 bases, with 15 bases of the junction left unmatched. CDR3 length: 19 residues. Germline V CDR1 and CDR2: LNHDA, SQIVND (reference sequence). The CDR3 loop is CASSSRLPGQQYSNQPQHF. CDR3 nucleotide sequence: TGTGCCAGTAGTAGCCGTTTACCGGGACAGCAATATAGCAATCAGCCCCAGCATTTT.

This clonotype turned up a few times. J is TRBJ2-5 and V is TRBV10-3, with TRBD2 matching over 7 bases. The length of the CDR3 is 15 residues. Per the germline V gene, CDR1 is ENHRY and CDR2 is SYGVKD. The ends lost 10 bases at V and 7 bases at J; junction bases unmatched: 18. The CDR3 DNA reads as TGTGCCACCTCTGGGCTAGCGGACCCCCCGGGGACCCAGTACTTC. Translation: CATSGLADPPGTQYF.

This clonotype occurred many times. This sequence joins TRBV5-1 and TRBJ2-3; tentative D call: TRBD2 (5 bases). Germline loops: CDR1 SGHRS, CDR2 YFSETQ. The CDR3 loop spans 15 amino acids. V lost 4 bases and J 2 bases, leaving 14 bases between the germline ends. The CDR3 loop is CASSASPPPTDTQYF. DNA for the CDR3: TGCGCCAGCAGCGCTAGCCCTCCCCCCACAGATACGCAGTATTTT.

This clonotype was found a few times. The chain couples TRBV7-3 to TRBJ2-2, with 11 nucleotides matching TRBD2. This CDR3 contains 16 residues. Germline loops: CDR1 SGHTA, CDR2 FQGTGA. Unmatched junction bases numbered 13, after V lost 4 bases and J lost 12 bases. The CDR3: CASSSQGTSGTGQLFF. The DNA for the CDR3 is TGTGCCAGCAGCTCCCAAGGGACTAGCGGTACTGGGCAGCTGTTTTTT.